This T cell receptor (beta chain) derives from a study of long-term antiretroviral therapy in people with HIV. Germline V CDR1 and CDR2: SEHNR, FQNEAQ (reference sequence). Trimming took 6 bases from V and 4 from J; bases not matched to a gene: 11. The CDR3 is 16 residues long. An immunoSEQ assay, version v3.0, was performed at survey level. Generated by immunoSEQ multiplex PCR, the TCRdb table keeps only in-frame clones and is missing some. The sample carries approximately 30,000 clones, around 82% recorded once. General study results and limits: ART-treated samples gained diversity yet remained below transplant donor controls. At every time point, clones expanded before ART dominated the repertoire.

As for this clone: Its antigen remains unknown.

At least two post-ART and at least one pre-ART PBMC sample were available for each donor. Everyone in the study who had HIV was treated in the United States. The sequencing here drew on unsorted PBMCs, taken 3 years after starting antiretroviral therapy. This receptor was obtained from a man aged 35-49 years with HIV. The J gene is TRBJ2-7, the V gene TRBV7-9; 11 positions match TRBD1. CDR3 DNA sequence: TGTGCCAGCAGTCGGACAGGGGGCTCAGGTATATACGAGCAGTACTTC. Translation: CASSRTGGSGIYEQYF.